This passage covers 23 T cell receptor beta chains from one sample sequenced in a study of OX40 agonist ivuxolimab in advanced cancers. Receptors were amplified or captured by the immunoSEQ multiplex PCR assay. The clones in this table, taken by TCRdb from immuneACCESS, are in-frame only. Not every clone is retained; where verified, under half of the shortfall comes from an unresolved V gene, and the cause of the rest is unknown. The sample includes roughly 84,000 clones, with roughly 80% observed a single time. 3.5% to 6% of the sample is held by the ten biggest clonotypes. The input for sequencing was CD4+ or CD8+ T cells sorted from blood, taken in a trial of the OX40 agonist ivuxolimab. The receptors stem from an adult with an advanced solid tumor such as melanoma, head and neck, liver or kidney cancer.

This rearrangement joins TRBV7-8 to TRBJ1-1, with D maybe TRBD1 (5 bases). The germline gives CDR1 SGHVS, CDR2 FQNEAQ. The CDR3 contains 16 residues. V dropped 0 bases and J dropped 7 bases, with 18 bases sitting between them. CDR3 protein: CASSLAIGQGRSEAFF. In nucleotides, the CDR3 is TGTGCCAGCAGCTTAGCCATAGGGCAGGGCAGGAGTGAAGCTTTCTTT.

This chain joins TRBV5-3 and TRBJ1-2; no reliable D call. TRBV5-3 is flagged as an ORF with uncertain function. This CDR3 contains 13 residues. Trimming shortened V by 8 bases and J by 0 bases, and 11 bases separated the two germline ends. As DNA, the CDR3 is TGTGCCAGCAGCATAAGGCCTAACTATGGCTACACCTTC. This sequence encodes CASSIRPNYGYTF.

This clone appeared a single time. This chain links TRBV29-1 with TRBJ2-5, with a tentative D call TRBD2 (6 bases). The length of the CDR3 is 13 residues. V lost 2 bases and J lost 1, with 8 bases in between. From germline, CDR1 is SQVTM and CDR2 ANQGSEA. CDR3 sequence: CSVESAGQETQYF. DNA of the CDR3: TGCAGCGTTGAATCAGCGGGCCAAGAGACCCAGTACTTC.

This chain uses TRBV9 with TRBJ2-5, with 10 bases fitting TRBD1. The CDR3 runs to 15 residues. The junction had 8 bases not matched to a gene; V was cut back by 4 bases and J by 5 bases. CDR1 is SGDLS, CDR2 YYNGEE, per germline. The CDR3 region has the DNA TGTGCCAGCAGCTCACGGACAGGGGGTATGGAGACCCAGTACTTC. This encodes CASSSRTGGMETQYF.

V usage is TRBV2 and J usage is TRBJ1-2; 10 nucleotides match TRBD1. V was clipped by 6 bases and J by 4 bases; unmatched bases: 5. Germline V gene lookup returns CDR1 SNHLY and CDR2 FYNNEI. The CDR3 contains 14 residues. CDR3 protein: CASRWDRGAYGYTF. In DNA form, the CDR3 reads TGTGCCAGCAGATGGGACAGGGGCGCCTATGGCTACACCTTC.

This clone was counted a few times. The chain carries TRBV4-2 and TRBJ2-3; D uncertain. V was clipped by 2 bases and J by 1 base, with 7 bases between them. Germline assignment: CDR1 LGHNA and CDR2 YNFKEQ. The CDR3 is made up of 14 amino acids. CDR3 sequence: CASSQRTRTDTQYF. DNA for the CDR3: TGTGCCAGCAGCCAACGGACCCGCACAGATACGCAGTATTTT.

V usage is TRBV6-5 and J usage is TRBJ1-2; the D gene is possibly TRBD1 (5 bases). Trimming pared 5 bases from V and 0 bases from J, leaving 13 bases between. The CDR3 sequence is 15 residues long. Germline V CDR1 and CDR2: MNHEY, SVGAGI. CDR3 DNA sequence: TGTGCCAGCAGTACCCGAGGGGCCGCTAACTATGGCTACACCTTC. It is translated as CASSTRGAANYGYTF.

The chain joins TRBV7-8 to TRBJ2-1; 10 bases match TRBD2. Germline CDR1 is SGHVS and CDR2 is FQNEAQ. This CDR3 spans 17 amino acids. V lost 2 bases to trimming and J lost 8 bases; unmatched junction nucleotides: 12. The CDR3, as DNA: TGTGCCAGCAGCTTAAGTCGGACTAGCGGACACAGAGATGAGCAGTTCTTC. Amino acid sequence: CASSLSRTSGHRDEQFF.

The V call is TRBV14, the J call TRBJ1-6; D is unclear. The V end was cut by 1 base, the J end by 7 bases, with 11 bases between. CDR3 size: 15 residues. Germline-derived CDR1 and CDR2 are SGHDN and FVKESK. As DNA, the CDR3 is TGTGCCAGCAGCCAAGTGCAGTTTGGGAATTCACCCCTCCACTTT. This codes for CASSQVQFGNSPLHF. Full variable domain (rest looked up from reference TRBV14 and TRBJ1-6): EAGVTQFPSHSVIEKGQTVTLRCDPISGHDNLYWYRRVMGKEIKFLLHFVKESKQDESGMPNNRFLAERTGGTYSTLKVQPAELEDSGVYFCASSQVQFGNSPLHFGNGTRLTVT.

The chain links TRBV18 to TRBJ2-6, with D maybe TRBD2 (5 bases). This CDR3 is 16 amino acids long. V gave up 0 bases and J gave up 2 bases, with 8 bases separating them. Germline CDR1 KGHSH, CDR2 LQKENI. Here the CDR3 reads CASSPPAGAGANVLTF. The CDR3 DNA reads TGTGCCAGCTCACCACCGGCCGGGGCTGGGGCCAACGTCCTGACTTTC.

CDR3 sequence: CASSEIAGGPPDTQYF. CDR3 in DNA: TGTGCCAGCAGTGAAATAGCGGGGGGGCCTCCAGATACGCAGTATTTT. The rearrangement links TRBV6-1 to TRBJ2-3, with TRBD2 identical over 11 bases. V was clipped by 2 bases and J by 4 bases; unmatched bases: 5. Germline CDR1 and CDR2: MNHNS and SASEGT. This CDR3 spans 16 amino acids.

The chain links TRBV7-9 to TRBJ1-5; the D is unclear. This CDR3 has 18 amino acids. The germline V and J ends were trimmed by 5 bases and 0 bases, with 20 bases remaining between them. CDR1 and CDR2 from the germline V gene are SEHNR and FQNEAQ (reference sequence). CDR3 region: CASSLLGAGRDSNQPQHF. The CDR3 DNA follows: TGTGCCAGCAGCCTCCTTGGTGCTGGACGTGATAGCAATCAGCCCCAGCATTTT.

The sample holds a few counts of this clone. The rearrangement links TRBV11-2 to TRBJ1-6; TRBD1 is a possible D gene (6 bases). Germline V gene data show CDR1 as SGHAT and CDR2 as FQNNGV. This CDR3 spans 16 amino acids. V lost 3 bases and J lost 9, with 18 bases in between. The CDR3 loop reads CASSLSRGGRGSPLHF. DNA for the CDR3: TGTGCCAGCAGCTTGAGCAGGGGTGGTCGTGGTTCACCCCTCCACTTT.

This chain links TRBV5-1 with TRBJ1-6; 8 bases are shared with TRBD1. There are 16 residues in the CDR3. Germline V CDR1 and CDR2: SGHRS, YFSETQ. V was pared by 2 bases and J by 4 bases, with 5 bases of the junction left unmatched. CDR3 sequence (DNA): TGCGCCAGCAGCTTAGGACAGGGAGCTTATAATTCACCCCTCCACTTT. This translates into CASSLGQGAYNSPLHF.

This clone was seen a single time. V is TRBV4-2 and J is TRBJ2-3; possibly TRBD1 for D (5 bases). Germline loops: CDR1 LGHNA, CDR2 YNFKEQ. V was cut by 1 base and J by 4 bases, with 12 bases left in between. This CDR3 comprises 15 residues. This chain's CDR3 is CASSQGVTESDTQYF. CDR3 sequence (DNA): TGTGCCAGCAGCCAAGGTGTGACAGAATCAGATACGCAGTATTTT.

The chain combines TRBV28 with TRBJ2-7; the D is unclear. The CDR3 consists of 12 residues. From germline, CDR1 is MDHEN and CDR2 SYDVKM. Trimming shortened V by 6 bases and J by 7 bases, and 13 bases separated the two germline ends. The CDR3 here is CASSPLLGEQYF. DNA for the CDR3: TGTGCCAGCAGCCCCCTCCTAGGTGAGCAGTACTTC.

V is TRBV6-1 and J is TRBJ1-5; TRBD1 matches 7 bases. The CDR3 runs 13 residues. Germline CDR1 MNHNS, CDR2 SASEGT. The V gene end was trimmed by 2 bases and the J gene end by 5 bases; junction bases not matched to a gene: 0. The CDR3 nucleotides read TGTGCCAGCAGTGAACAGGGGGATCAGCCCCAGCATTTT. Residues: CASSEQGDQPQHF.

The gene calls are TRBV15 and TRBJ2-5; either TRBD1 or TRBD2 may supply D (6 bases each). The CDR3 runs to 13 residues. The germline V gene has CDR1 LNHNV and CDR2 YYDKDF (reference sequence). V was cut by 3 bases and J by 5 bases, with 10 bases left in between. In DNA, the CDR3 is TGTGCCACCAGCAGGAGGGGGGCTGAGACCCAGTACTTC. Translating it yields CATSRRGAETQYF.

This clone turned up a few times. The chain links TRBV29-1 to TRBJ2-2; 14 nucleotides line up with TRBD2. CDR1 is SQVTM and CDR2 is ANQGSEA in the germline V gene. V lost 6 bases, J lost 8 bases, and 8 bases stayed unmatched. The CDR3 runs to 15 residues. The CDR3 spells CSVPRTSGGTGELFF. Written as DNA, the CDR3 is TGCAGCGTACCCAGGACTAGCGGGGGGACTGGGGAGCTGTTTTTT.

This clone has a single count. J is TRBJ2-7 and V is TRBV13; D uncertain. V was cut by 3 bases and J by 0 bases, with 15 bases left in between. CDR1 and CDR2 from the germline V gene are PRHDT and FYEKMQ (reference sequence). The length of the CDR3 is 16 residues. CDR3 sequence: CASSFGVGQSSYEQYF. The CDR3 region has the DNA TGTGCCAGCAGCTTTGGGGTGGGCCAGAGCTCCTACGAGCAGTACTTC.

CDR3 loop: CAWGTGDTQYF. For the CDR3, the DNA is TGTGCCTGGGGGACGGGAGATACGCAGTATTTT. The rearrangement links TRBV30 to TRBJ2-3; either TRBD1 or TRBD2 may supply D (5 bases each). The ends were cut back, 5 bases at V and 5 bases at J, with 8 bases in the middle. There are 11 residues in the CDR3. Germline V gene data show CDR1 as GTSNPN and CDR2 as SVGIG (reference sequence).

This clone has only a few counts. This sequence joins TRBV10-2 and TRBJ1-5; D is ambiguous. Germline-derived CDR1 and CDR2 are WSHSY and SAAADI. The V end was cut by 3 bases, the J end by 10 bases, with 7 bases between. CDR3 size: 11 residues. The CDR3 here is CASSEHGPQHF. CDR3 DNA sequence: TGCGCCAGCAGTGAACACGGACCCCAGCATTTT.

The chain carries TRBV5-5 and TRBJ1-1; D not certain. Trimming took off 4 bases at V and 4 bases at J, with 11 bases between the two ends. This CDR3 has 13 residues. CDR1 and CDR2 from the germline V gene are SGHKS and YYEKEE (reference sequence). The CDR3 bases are TGTGCCAGCAGCCTCTGGACGGCCACTGAAGCTTTCTTT. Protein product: CASSLWTATEAFF. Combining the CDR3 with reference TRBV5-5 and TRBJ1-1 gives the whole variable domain DAGVTQSPTHLIKTRGQQVTLRCSPISGHKSVSWYQQVLGQGPQFIFQYYEKEERGRGNFPDRFSARQFPNYSSELNVNALLLGDSALYLCASSLWTATEAFFGQGTRLTVV.